The 5 T cell receptor beta chains below all came from one sample that was sequenced in a study of blood T cell repertoires in COVID-19 (dated by TCRdb to the early 2020s). Library generation was performed with the immunoSEQ multiplex PCR assay. Imported from immuneACCESS, the table was reduced by TCRdb to in-frame sequences with V and J called. These copies leave out some clones; in studies compared against another copy, an unresolved V gene accounts for under half, and the cause of the remainder is not known. This sample lists some 110,000 clones; 65% to 90% were detected once. The ten largest account for around 4% of the sample. The sequenced material came from peripheral blood. All receptors come from a man aged 50-59 years with acute or convalescent COVID-19.

The chain employs TRBV27 and TRBJ2-7; 9 bases line up with TRBD1. Germline lookup yields CDR1 MNHEY and CDR2 SMNVEV (reference sequence). The CDR3 extends over 15 amino acids. The J segment lost 2 bases and the V segment lost 2 bases, leaving 4 bases of the junction unmatched. The CDR3 DNA is TGTGCCAGCAGTTTAACCCGGACAGGGGCCTACGAGCAGTACTTC. It encodes CASSLTRTGAYEQYF.

J is TRBJ2-7 and V is TRBV10-3; 11 nucleotides line up with TRBD1. Unmatched junction bases numbered 10, after V lost 0 bases and J lost 6 bases. The CDR3 covers 17 residues. Looked up from germline, CDR1 is ENHRY and CDR2 is SYGVKD. The CDR3 nucleotides read TGTGCCATCAGTGAGTCCTCGCGCGGACAGGGGGCTTCCGAGCAGTACTTC. Protein: CAISESSRGQGASEQYF.

The chain employs TRBV29-1 and TRBJ2-5; 15 bases are a match to TRBD2. The CDR3 is 15 amino acids. CDR1 is SQVTM and CDR2 is ANQGSEA in the germline V gene. Trimming took 4 bases from V and 7 from J; bases not matched to a gene: 7. Here the CDR3 reads CSVGGLAGGRLTQYF. CDR3 coding DNA: TGCAGCGTTGGAGGACTAGCGGGGGGGCGGCTGACCCAGTACTTC.

The chain recombines TRBV5-1 with TRBJ2-7, with 10 bases identical to TRBD2. In germline, CDR1 is SGHRS, CDR2 YFSETQ. There are 14 residues in the CDR3. The ends lost 3 bases at V and 4 bases at J; junction bases unmatched: 4. The CDR3 reads CASSSSGSAYEQYF. The CDR3 DNA sequence: TGCGCCAGCAGCTCTAGCGGGAGTGCATACGAGCAGTACTTC. Based on the CDR3 plus reference TRBV5-1 and TRBJ2-7, the full variable domain is KAGVTQTPRYLIKTRGQQVTLSCSPISGHRSVSWYQQTPGQGLQFLFEYFSETQRNKGNFPGRFSGRQFSNSRSEMNVSTLELGDSALYLCASSSSGSAYEQYFGPGTRLTVT.

This clone was detected only a few times. The chain has TRBV5-1 and TRBJ2-2; a weak D match, TRBD2 (6 bases). The CDR3 loop spans 15 amino acids. The germline V and J ends were trimmed by 7 bases and 5 bases, with 18 bases remaining between them. Germline CDR1 is SGHRS and CDR2 is YFSETQ. DNA for the CDR3: TGCGCCAGCGTTACAGGCGGTGGGGGGACCGGGGAGCTGTTTTTT. The encoded protein is CASVTGGGGTGELFF.